This T cell receptor beta chain emerged from a study of CD8 T cells in Susac syndrome (dated by TCRdb to the late 2010s). In the study overall: Whether CD8+ T cell activation and differentiation in Susac syndrome was antigen driven was tested using repertoire sequencing. Overall results and qualifications from the work: The number of individuals in the TCR sequencing and HLA analysis was recognized as being relatively small.

The CDR3 covers 13 residues, taking in both the cysteine and the phenylalanine. The entry retains the CDR3 DNA only, 39 bases that are in frame from base 1. The germline V gene encodes CDR1 DFQATT and CDR2 SNEGSKA (reference sequence). V loses 0 bases, J loses 3 bases, and the germline ends lie 8 bases apart. About this clonotype: The target of this receptor is not known. Base quality data are lacking; no much larger clone is found one base away.

RNA was extracted with the RNeasy kit and roughly 0.45 to 1 ug was reverse transcribed using random hexamers. The immunoSEQ multiplex PCR assay, covering 54 Vbeta and 13 Jbeta segments, was used to amplify TCR beta CDR3 regions. PCR amplification bias was corrected using a synthetic template baseline for primer optimization and computational correction. As for how the authors treated the data: Reads were annotated to V, D and J genes according to IMGT and were analyzed with immunoSEQ Analyzer, with only productive sequences retained. To calculate clonality, Shannon entropy was normalized by log2 of the number of productive unique sequences and then subtracted from one. For each patient and control, public and private clones were evaluated among the 100 most prevalent clones. Susac-specific clones were defined as absent from healthy and MS cohorts, 850 to 1,300 published viral clones and other ImmuneACCESS disease sequences. TCRdb applied fastp at Q25 and MiXCR to the public reads, then kept only in-frame beta chains. Here each entry gathers all rows of one CDR3 protein and keeps the most common genes and DNA. Here the V and J calls rest on TCRdb's processing, not on the authors' analysis. A total of fewer than 350,000 distinct CDR3 sequences appear in this sample, around 92% of them only once. Together, the top ten hold less than 0.08% of the sample.

Peripheral blood CD8+ and CD4+ T cells from healthy donors, Susac syndrome patients and multiple sclerosis patients were profiled using high-throughput TCR beta sequencing. Treatment-naive patients with stable or active relapsing-remitting disease fulfilling revised McDonald criteria were used as multiple sclerosis controls. Bulk CD8+ and CD4+ T cells were purified by magnetic negative isolation, while CD8+ TEMRA cells were enriched using FACS. Blood was drawn into EDTA tubes, processed within 24 hours, and PBMCs were isolated by density gradient centrifugation. PBMCs intended for TCR sequencing were frozen in liquid nitrogen and were later thawed in a 37 degrees C water bath. The sorted or isolated CD4+, CD8+ and CD8+ TEMRA cells reached a purity of at least 90%.

Sequenced material: CD4+ T cells from PBMCs. The TCR originated in a human donor with multiple sclerosis. The chain links TRBV20-1 with TRBJ2-5; confidence is insufficient to name the D gene. The CDR3 amino acid sequence is: CSAREGWKETQYF. The DNA is TGCAGTGCTAGAGAAGGGTGGAAAGAGACCCAGTACTTC.